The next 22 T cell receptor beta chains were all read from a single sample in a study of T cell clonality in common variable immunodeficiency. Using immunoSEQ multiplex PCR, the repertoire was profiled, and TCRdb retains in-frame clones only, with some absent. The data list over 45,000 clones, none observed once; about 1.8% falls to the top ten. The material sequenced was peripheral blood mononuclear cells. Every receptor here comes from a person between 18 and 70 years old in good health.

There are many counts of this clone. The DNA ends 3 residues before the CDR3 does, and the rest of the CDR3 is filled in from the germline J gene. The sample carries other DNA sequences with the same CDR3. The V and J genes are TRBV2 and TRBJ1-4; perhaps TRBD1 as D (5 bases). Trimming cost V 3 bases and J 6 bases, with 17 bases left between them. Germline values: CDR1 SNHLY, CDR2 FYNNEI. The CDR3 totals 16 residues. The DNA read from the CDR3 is TGTGCCAGCAGTGATGTGGCGCGGGGGAGGGATGAAAAA. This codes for CASSDVARGRDEK. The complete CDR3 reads CASSDVARGRDEKLFF.

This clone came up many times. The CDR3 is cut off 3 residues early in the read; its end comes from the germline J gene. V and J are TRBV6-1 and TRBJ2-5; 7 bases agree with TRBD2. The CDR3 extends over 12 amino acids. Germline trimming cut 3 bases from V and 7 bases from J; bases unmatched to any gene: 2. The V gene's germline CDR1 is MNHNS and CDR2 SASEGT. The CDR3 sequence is CASSDREGTQYF. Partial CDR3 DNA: TGTGCCAGCAGTGACAGGGAGGGGACC.

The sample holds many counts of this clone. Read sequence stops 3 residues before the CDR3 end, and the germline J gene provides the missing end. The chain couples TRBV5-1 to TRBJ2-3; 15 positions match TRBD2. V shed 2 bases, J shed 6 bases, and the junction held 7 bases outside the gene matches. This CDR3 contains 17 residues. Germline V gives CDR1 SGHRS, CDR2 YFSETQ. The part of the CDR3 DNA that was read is TGCGCCAGCAGCTTCGGACTAGCGGGGGGGCCGGGGGATACG. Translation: CASSFGLAGGPGDT. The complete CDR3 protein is CASSFGLAGGPGDTQYF. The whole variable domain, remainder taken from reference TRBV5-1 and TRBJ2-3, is KAGVTQTPRYLIKTRGQQVTLSCSPISGHRSVSWYQQTPGQGLQFLFEYFSETQRNKGNFPGRFSGRQFSNSRSEMNVSTLELGDSALYLCASSFGLAGGPGDTQYFGPGTRLTVL.

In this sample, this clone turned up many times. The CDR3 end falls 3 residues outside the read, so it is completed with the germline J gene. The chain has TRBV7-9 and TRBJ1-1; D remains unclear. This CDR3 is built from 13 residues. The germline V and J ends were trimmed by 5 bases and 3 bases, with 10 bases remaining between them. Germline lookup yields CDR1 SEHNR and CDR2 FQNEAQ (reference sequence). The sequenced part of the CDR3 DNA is TGTGCCAGCAGCCAAATTAGGGACACTGAA. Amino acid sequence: CASSQIRDTE. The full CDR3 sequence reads CASSQIRDTEAFF. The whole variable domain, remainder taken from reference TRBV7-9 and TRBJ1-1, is DTGVSQNPRHKITKRGQNVTFRCDPISEHNRLYWYRQTLGQGPEFLTYFQNEAQLEKSRLLSDRFSAERPKGSFSTLEIQRTEQGDSAMYLCASSQIRDTEAFFGQGTRLTVV.

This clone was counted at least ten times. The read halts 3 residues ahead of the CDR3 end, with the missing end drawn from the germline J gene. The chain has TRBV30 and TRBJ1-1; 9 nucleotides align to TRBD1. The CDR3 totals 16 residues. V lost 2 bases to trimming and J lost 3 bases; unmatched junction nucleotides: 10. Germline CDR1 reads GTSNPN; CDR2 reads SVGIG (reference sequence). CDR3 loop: CAWSSRDREGDTEAFF. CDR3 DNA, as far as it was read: TGTGCCTGGAGTAGCCGGGACAGGGAAGGGGACACTGAA.

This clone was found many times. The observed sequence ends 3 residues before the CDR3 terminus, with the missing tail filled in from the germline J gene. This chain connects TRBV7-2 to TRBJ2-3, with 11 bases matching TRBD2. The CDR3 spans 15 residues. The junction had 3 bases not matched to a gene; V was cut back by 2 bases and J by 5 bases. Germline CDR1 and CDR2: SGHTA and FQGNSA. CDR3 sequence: CASSLPSGGLDTQYF. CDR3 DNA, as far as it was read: TGTGCCAGCAGCTTACCTAGCGGGGGGTTAGATACG.

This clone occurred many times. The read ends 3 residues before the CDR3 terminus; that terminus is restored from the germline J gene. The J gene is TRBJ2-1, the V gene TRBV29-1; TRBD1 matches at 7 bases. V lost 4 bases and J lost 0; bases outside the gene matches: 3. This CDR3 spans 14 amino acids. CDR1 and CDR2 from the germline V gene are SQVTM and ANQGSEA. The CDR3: CSVVSGGSYNEQFF. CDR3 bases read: TGCAGCGTTGTGTCAGGGGGCTCCTACAATGAG.

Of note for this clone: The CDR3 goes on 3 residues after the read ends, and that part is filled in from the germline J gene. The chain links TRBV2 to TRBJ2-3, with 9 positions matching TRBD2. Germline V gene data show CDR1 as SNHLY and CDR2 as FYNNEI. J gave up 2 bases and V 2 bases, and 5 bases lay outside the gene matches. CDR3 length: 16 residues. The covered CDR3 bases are TGTGCCAGCAGTGAAAGGCTAGCGGGGAACACAGATACG. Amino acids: CASSERLAGNTDT. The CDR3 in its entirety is CASSERLAGNTDTQYF. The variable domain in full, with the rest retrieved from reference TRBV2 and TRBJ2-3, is EPEVTQTPSHQVTQMGQEVILRCVPISNHLYFYWYRQILGQKVEFLVSFYNNEISEKSEIFDDQFSVERPDGSNFTLKIRSTKLEDSAMYFCASSERLAGNTDTQYFGPGTRLTVL.

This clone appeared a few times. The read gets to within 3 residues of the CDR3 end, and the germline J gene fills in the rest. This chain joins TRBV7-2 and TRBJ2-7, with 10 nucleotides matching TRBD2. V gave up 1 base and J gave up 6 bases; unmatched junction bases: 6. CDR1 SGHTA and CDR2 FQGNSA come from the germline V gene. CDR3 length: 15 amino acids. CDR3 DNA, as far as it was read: TGTGCCAGCAGCTTAGGCGGGGGACTAGCGCGCGAG. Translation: CASSLGGGLARE. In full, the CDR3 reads CASSLGGGLAREQYF.

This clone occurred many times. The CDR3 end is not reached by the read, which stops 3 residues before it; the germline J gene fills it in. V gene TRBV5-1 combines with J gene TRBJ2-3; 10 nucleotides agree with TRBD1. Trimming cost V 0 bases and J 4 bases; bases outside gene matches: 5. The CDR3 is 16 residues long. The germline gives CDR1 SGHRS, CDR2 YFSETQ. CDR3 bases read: TGCGCCAGCAGCTTGGATCCGGGACAGGGGTCAGATACG. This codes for CASSLDPGQGSDT. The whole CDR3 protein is CASSLDPGQGSDTQYF.

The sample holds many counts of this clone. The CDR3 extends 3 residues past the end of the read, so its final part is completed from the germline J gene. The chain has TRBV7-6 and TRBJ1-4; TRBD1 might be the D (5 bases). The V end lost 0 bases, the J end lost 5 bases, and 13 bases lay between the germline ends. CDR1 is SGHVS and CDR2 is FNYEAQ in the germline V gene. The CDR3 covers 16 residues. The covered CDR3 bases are TGTGCCAGCAGCTTAGCGGGTGGGCAGGGAAATGAAAAA. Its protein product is CASSLAGGQGNEK. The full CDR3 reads CASSLAGGQGNEKLFF.

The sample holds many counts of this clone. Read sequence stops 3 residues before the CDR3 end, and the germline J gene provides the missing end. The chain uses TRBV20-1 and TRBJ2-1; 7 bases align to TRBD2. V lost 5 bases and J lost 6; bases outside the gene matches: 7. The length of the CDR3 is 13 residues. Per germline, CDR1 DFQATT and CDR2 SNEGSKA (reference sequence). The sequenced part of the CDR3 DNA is TGCAGTGCTTATAGGACTAGATCCAATGAG. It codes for CSAYRTRSNE. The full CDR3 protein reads CSAYRTRSNEQFF.

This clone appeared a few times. The chain's CDR3 is CASSPTGSESYDYTF. CDR3 DNA (partial): TGTGCCAGTAGCCCTACAGGGTCCGAATCGTACGAC. V is TRBV19 and J is TRBJ1-2, with TRBD1 as a possible D gene (6 bases). The read ends 3 residues before the CDR3 terminus; that terminus is restored from the germline J gene. Germline V gene sequence: CDR1 LNHDA, CDR2 SQIVND (reference sequence). The length of the CDR3 is 15 residues.

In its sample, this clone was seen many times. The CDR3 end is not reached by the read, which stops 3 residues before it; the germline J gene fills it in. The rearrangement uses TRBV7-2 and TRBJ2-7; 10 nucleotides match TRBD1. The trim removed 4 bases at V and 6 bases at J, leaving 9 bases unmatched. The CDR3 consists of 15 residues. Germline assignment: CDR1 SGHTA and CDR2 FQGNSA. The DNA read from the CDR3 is TGTGCCAGCAGCTCGGACAGGGGGGTTAATCGCGAG. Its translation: CASSSDRGVNRE. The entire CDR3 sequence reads CASSSDRGVNREQYF.

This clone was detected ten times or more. The sequenced part of the CDR3 DNA is TGTGCCATCAGTGATGTCAGCTCTGGGGCCAACGTC. Translation: CAISDVSSGANV. The whole CDR3 protein is CAISDVSSGANVLTF. The gene calls are TRBV10-3 and TRBJ2-6; D is ambiguous. The CDR3 end falls 3 residues outside the read, so it is completed with the germline J gene. From germline, CDR1 is ENHRY and CDR2 SYGVKD. The CDR3 is 15 amino acids. With 3 bases removed from V and 0 bases from J, the gap between germline ends came to 6 bases.

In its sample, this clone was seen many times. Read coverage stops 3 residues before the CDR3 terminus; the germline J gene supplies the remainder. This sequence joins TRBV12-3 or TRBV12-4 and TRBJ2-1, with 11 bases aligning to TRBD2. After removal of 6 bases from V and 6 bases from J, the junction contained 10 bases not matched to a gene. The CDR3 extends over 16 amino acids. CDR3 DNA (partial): TGTGCCAGCAGCCGAAAAACTAGCGGGAGCAGCAATGAG. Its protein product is CASSRKTSGSSNE. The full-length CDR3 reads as CASSRKTSGSSNEQFF.

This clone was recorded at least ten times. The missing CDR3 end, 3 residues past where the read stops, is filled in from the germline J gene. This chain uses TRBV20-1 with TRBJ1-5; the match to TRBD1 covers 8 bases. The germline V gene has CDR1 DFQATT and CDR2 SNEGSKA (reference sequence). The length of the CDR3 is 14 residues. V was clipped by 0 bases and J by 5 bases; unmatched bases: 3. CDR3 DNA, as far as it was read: TGCAGTGCTAGAGATTCAGGGGGCGATCAGCCC. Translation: CSARDSGGDQP. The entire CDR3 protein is CSARDSGGDQPQHF.

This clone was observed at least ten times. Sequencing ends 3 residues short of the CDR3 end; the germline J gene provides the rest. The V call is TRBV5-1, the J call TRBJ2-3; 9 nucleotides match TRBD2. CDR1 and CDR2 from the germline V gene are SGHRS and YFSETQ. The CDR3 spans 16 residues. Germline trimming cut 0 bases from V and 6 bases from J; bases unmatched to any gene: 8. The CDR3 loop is CASSLGLAGTLDTQYF. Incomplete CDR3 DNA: TGCGCCAGCAGCTTGGGCCTAGCGGGAACTCTCGATACG. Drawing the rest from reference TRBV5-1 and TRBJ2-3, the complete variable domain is KAGVTQTPRYLIKTRGQQVTLSCSPISGHRSVSWYQQTPGQGLQFLFEYFSETQRNKGNFPGRFSGRQFSNSRSEMNVSTLELGDSALYLCASSLGLAGTLDTQYFGPGTRLTVL.

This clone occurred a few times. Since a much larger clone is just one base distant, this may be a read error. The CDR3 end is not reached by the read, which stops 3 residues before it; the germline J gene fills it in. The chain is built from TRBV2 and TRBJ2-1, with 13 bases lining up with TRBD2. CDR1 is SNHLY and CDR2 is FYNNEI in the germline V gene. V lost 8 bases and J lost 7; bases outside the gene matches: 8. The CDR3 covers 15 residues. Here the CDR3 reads CASPPGTSGVNEQFF. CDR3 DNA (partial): TGTGCCAGCCCCCCGGGGACTAGCGGGGTAAATGAG.

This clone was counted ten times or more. The chain's CDR3 is CAVYRLGSSYNEQFF. The covered CDR3 bases are TGTGCCGTTTACCGACTGGGTAGCTCCTACAATGAG. This chain links TRBV12-3 or TRBV12-4 with TRBJ2-1; D is unclear. Sequencing ends 3 residues short of the CDR3 end; the germline J gene provides the rest. The length of the CDR3 is 15 residues. Between the trimmed V and J ends, which lost 11 bases and 0 bases, there was a span of 17 bases.

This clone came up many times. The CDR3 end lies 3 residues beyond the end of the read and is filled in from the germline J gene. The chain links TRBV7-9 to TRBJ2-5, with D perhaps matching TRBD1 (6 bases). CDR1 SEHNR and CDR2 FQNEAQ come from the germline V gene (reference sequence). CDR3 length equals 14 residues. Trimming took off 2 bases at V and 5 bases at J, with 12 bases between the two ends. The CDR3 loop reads CASSLSSGAETQYF. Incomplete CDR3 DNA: TGTGCCAGCAGCTTATCGTCAGGGGCGGAGACC. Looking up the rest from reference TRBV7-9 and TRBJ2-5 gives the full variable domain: DTGVSQNPRHKITKRGQNVTFRCDPISEHNRLYWYRQTLGQGPEFLTYFQNEAQLEKSRLLSDRFSAERPKGSFSTLEIQRTEQGDSAMYLCASSLSSGAETQYFGPGTRLLVL.

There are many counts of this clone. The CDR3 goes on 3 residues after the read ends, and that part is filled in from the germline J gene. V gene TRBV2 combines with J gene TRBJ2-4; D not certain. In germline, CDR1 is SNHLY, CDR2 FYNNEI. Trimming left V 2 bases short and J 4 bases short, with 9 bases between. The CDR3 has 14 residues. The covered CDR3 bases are TGTGCCAGCAGTGAAATAGAGATTAAAAACATT. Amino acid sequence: CASSEIEIKNI. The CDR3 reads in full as CASSEIEIKNIQYF.